These 6 T cell receptor beta chains were sequenced from one sample in a study of T-cell memory formation after mild COVID-19. TCRdb analysed the 5' RACE reads with MiXCR anew, one entry per CDR3 protein. The data show more than 400,000 distinct CDR3 sequences, 18% seen once. Sequencing was done on a sample of PBMCs or a T cell subset sorted from them (not recorded which). These receptors were taken from an adult woman who had mild COVID-19 (a few samples of this study predate the infection). Cell type and time point are not known.

This clonotype was seen at least ten times. The genes are TRBV24-1 and TRBJ2-1; 9 bases agree with TRBD1. Germline CDR1 reads KGHDR; CDR2 reads SFDVKD. V gave up 3 bases and J gave up 0 bases; unmatched junction bases: 11. CDR3 size: 19 residues. In nucleotides, the CDR3 is TGTGCCACCAGTGATAAGACGAACAGGGGGCAGAGCTCCTACAATGAGCAGTTCTTC. Its translation is CATSDKTNRGQSSYNEQFF.

This clonotype came up a few times. This chain joins TRBV4-3 and TRBJ2-1, with 10 bases matching TRBD1. CDR1 and CDR2 from the germline V gene are LGHNA and YSLEER. This CDR3 is 17 amino acids long. Germline trimming cut 4 bases from V and 2 bases from J; bases unmatched to any gene: 8. CDR3 DNA: TGCGCCAGCAGCCCAGGGGGGGGACAGGGGACCTACAATGAGCAGTTCTTC. Amino acid sequence: CASSPGGGQGTYNEQFF.

The table lists this clonotype with many counts. This chain links TRBV4-3 with TRBJ2-5; D ambiguous. The CDR3 covers 15 residues. Germline V gene sequence: CDR1 LGHNA, CDR2 YSLEER. The V end lost 0 bases, the J end lost 1 base, and 9 bases lay between the germline ends. The CDR3 DNA sequence: TGCGCCAGCAGCCAAGATAGGGCTCTCCAAGAGACCCAGTACTTC. Translating gives CASSQDRALQETQYF.

This clonotype has just a few counts. The V and J genes are TRBV15 and TRBJ2-7; possibly TRBD1 for D (6 bases). V lost 3 bases and J 3 bases, leaving 15 bases between the germline ends. The germline CDR1 and CDR2 sequences are LNHNV and YYDKDF (reference sequence). CDR3 length: 15 amino acids. The DNA for the CDR3 is TGTGCCACCAGCAGTCCTGGGACAAGCAACTACGAGCAGTACTTC. Amino acid sequence: CATSSPGTSNYEQYF.

This sequence joins TRBV11-3 and TRBJ2-1, with a tentative D call TRBD2 (6 bases). CDR1 is SGHNT, CDR2 YENEEA, per germline. The V gene lost 5 bases and the J gene lost 5 bases, with 25 bases spanning the gap. CDR3 length equals 18 residues. The chain's CDR3 is CASSKYSTSGVYDNEQFF. CDR3 nucleotide sequence: TGTGCCAGCAGCAAATATTCTACGTCGGGGGTCTATGACAATGAGCAGTTCTTC.

This clonotype has just a few counts. The rearrangement uses TRBV5-1 and TRBJ2-5; D perhaps matches TRBD2 (6 bases). The V end lost 0 bases, the J end lost 4 bases, and 16 bases lay between the germline ends. The CDR3 sequence is 16 residues long. Germline loops: CDR1 SGHRS, CDR2 YFSETQ. The CDR3 here is CASSLEQFGGGETQYF. For the CDR3, the DNA is TGCGCCAGCAGCTTGGAACAGTTCGGGGGAGGAGAGACCCAGTACTTC.